This record concerns one TCR beta chain sequence. The entry originates in a study of CD8+CD57+ T cells in acquired aplastic anemia. CDR1 is SNHLY, CDR2 FYNNEI, per germline. V shed 11 bases, J shed 12 bases, and the junction held 15 bases outside the gene matches. This CDR3 is built from 12 residues. Genomic DNA was employed as the template in profiling TCR beta VDJ and CDR3. TCRdb re-called the reads with MiXCR, one entry per CDR3 protein. The sample includes roughly 250,000 distinct CDR3 sequences, roughly 80% of them seen just once. Individuals selected for sequencing had exhibited CD8+CD57+ cell expansion on flow cytometry. Sampling of blood occurred while the patients had still received no therapy.

The chain is built from TRBV2 and TRBJ2-5; TRBD2 matches at 7 bases. Sequenced input: sorted CD4+, CD8+, or CD8+CD57+ T cells (not recorded which) from PBMCs. The clonotype originates from a human donor with aplastic anemia. CDR3 amino acids: CAGRGGGKHEYF. The DNA of the CDR3 is TGTGCCGGCCGTGGGGGGGGGAAGCACGAGTACTTC.